The clone carrying this TCR beta chain was recorded many times. These data come from a study of regulatory T cells in long-lasting Graves disease. Time point described: persistent/refractory GD, antithyroid drugs over 5 years with positive TRAb. RNA from PBMCs was the source of the TCR library. Germline V lookup: CDR1 MNHEY, CDR2 SMNVEV (reference sequence). The CDR3 covers 13 residues. V was trimmed by 3 bases and J by 3 bases, leaving 6 bases between them. Arm-PCR of CDR3 regions and iRepertoire HTBI primers were used to build TCR beta libraries. TCRdb re-derived calls from the multiplex PCR reads in MiXCR, one entry per CDR3 protein. In the table there are about 340,000 distinct CDR3 sequences, about 18% of which are singletons.

This TCR came from a female donor with Graves disease. The rearrangement links TRBV27 to TRBJ1-5; D not resolved. This specimen consisted of peripheral blood mononuclear cells (PBMCs), obtained when the disease was refractory, from a patient treated with antithyroid drugs. The CDR3 region is CASSFGVNQPQHF. The CDR3 nucleotides read TGTGCCAGCAGTTTTGGGGTCAATCAGCCCCAGCATTTT.